This TCR beta chain was sequenced during a study of identical twins (dated by TCRdb to 2016 to 2017). Study-level background: TCR alpha and beta repertoires from monozygotic twins, unrelated adults of various ages and cord blood were deep-sequenced to test whether fetal clonotypes persist. Replicate twin experiments were performed at different times using different library preparation protocols to rule out contamination. General findings and caveats noted by the study authors: Invariant T cells such as MAIT and iNKT could partly confound zero-insertion analyses, although diverse VJ usage argued against such confounding for most clonotypes. Compared with coincidental sharing between unrelated individuals, an excess of low generation-probability sequences was observed among out-of-frame TCR alpha sequences shared between twins. Excess twin sharing in beta out-of-frame sequences was weaker because fewer shared sequences lowered the signal-to-noise ratio. Recombination models systematically underestimated out-of-frame TCR alpha sharing in monozygotic twins but agreed with sharing between unrelated individuals. Abundant cord blood beta clonotypes carried fewer insertions; young adult naive repertoires showed a weaker similar trend, while memory repertoires showed none. Conclusions relied on cross-sectional statistical analysis, since the same donors could not be followed over many years.

Preparation of the library involved 5' RACE. Sequencing relied on an Illumina HiSeq 2000. A universal primer binding site was introduced by template switching, and a unique molecular identifier was present in the final cDNA, enabling accurate counting of TCR cDNA molecules. Specific primers in the conserved constant-segment region were used to synthesize first-strand cDNA for TCR alpha and beta chains. To control for contamination, each cDNA library was double barcoded with a SMART-Mk sample barcode plus Illumina barcodes. TruSeq adapter sequences, together with Illumina sample barcodes, were added in two successive PCR steps. Sequencing of the TCR alpha and beta cDNA libraries was done on the Illumina HiSeq platform using custom primers. On the authors' methods: Raw reads were processed with MiGEC to extract unique molecular identifiers, and MiXCR was used to determine CDR3 positions. For each individual, recombination models were inferred using an EM algorithm with the repgenHMM and IGoR tools. Shared clonotype analysis was performed with the tcR package in R, normalizing sharing by the product of cloneset sizes. To study raw recombination without the effects of thymic and clonal selection, out-of-frame nonproductive sequences were analyzed. The public reads were reprocessed in TCRdb via fastp at Q25 and MiXCR, keeping in-frame beta chains. When rows share a CDR3 protein, they turn into one entry using the most common DNA and genes. TCRdb, not the original authors, processed these V and J calls. The sample yields 1.5 million to 2 million distinct CDR3 sequences; 25% to 35% were counted once. The leading ten clones occupy about 0.27% of the sample.

All donors were healthy Caucasians. In regard to this clonotype: No cognate antigen has been identified for it. No base quality values were provided; no much bigger clone lies one nucleotide off.

In the germline V gene, CDR1 corresponds to KGHDR and CDR2 to SFDVKD. The CDR3 holds 17 amino acids from the cysteine to the phenylalanine. Only the CDR3 DNA is retained, 51 bases long and in frame from the first base. V is trimmed back by 3 bases and J by 8 bases, and the junction contains 6 bases that no gene match accounts for. In this chain, TRBV24-1 is recombined with TRBJ2-2; 15 middle bases align to TRBD2. This clonotype was sampled from a newborn girl in good health. What was sequenced was cord blood. The CDR3 protein: CATSDRTSGRATGELFF. The DNA reads as follows: TGTGCCACCAGTGATCGGACTAGCGGGAGGGCCACGGGGGAGCTGTTTTTT.